This T cell receptor beta chain is drawn from a study of cytomegalovirus exposure and HLA in healthy donors. At the level of the study: There were several hundred genotyped donors. Of these, about 81% fell in the genetic ancestry cluster associated with self-reported Caucasian donors.

This clone occurred once. PCR primers comprised 60 Vbeta and 13 Jbeta primers. The method was immunoSEQ multiplex PCR; TCRdb's version includes in-frame clones alone and lacks a portion of them. In the table there are fewer than 150,000 clones, about 75% of which are singletons. The V and J ends lost 4 bases and 3 bases respectively, with 10 bases between them. The CDR3 is 13 residues long. In germline, CDR1 is PRHDT, CDR2 FYEKMQ (reference sequence). The V call is TRBV13, the J call TRBJ2-7; maybe TRBD2 (6 bases). The clonotype comes from a man younger than 30 in good health and CMV-seronegative. Input material: PBMCs. The CDR3 bases are TGTGCCAGCAGCTCGGCGGGGCGCTACGAGCAGTACTTC. The encoded protein is CASSSAGRYEQYF.